These T cell receptor beta chains were read from a single sample in a study of CD4+ T cells in melanoma. Measured with immunoSEQ multiplex PCR; TCRdb has only the in-frame clones, and not every one. The table lists under 8,000 clones, about three fifths of them singletons. The sample comprised cells from a culture (not recorded whether cultured in vitro). The source of these receptors is a human donor with melanoma. Each CDR3 is given with its conserved first and last residue. D genes are given only for firm matches. The size of a clone is reported for some rows only, either as once, few or many, or as a class for expanded clones.

V gene,J gene,D gene,clone size,CDR3 protein,CDR3 DNA
TRBV18,TRBJ2-3,-,-,CASSPLGSGYTDTQYF,TGTGCCAGCTCACCATTAGGGAGCGGATACACAGATACGCAGTATTTT
TRBV7-8,TRBJ1-1,-,large,CASSLVGVGTEAFF,TGTGCCAGCAGCTTAGTTGGGGTAGGCACTGAAGCTTTCTTT
TRBV5-4,TRBJ1-1,-,-,CASSLAGHTNTEAFF,TGTGCCAGCAGCTTGGCCGGACACACGAACACTGAAGCTTTCTTT
TRBV27,TRBJ1-2,-,medium-sized,CASSFMGLGGYTF,TGTGCCAGCAGTTTTATGGGGTTAGGTGGCTACACCTTC
TRBV29-1,TRBJ2-7,-,-,CSVADGGYEQYF,TGCAGCGTGGCGGATGGGGGCTACGAGCAGTACTTC
TRBV6-5,TRBJ1-5,TRBD1,few,CASSSTGNYNQPQHF,TGTGCCAGCAGTTCGACAGGGAATTACAATCAGCCCCAGCATTTT
TRBV6-5,TRBJ2-4,TRBD2,once,CASSYVGGAMNIQYF,TGTGCCAGCAGTTACGTCGGGGGGGCTATGAACATTCAGTACTTC
TRBV5-8,TRBJ2-7,-,-,CASSFRQAGYEQYF,TGTGCCAGCAGCTTTAGACAGGCGGGCTACGAGCAGTACTTC
TRBV5-6,TRBJ2-5,-,-,CASSSTLNQETQYF,TGTGCCAGCAGCTCGACGCTTAACCAAGAGACCCAGTACTTC
TRBV4-1,TRBJ2-7,-,-,CASSQDREWGQSSYEQYF,TGCGCCAGCAGCCAAGATCGTGAGTGGGGGCAGAGCTCCTACGAGCAGTACTTC
TRBV15,TRBJ1-1,TRBD1,-,CATSRDWDSLNTEAFF,TGTGCCACCAGCAGAGATTGGGACAGTCTCAACACTGAAGCTTTCTTT
TRBV7-3,TRBJ1-2,-,large,CASSLNGEGYTF,TGTGCCAGCAGCTTAAATGGGGAGGGCTACACCTTC
TRBV18,TRBJ1-6,-,-,CASSPQGPGGDSPLHF,TGTGCCAGCTCACCACAGGGGCCGGGTGGAGATTCACCCCTCCACTTT
TRBV3-1/TRBV3-2,TRBJ2-1,TRBD2,-,CASSQDLGLAGGNEQFF,TGTGCCAGCAGCCAAGACTTGGGACTAGCGGGGGGGAATGAGCAGTTCTTC
TRBV7-9,TRBJ2-7,-,-,CASSPGTGSYEQYF,TGTGCCAGCAGCCCCGGGACCGGTTCCTACGAGCAGTACTTC
TRBV5-4,TRBJ2-3,-,-,CAGGTDTQYF,TGTGCCGGGGGGACGGATACGCAGTATTTT
TRBV5-8,TRBJ2-1,-,-,CASSLLWDEQFF,TGTGCCAGCAGCTTGTTATGGGATGAGCAGTTCTTC